These 17 T cell receptor beta chains were sequenced from one sample in a study of blood T cells in healthy people across ages (dated by TCRdb to the mid-2010s). Library preparation was by 5' RACE. Sequencing was performed on an Illumina HiSeq 2500. A second 7 to 11 cycle PCR used a sample-barcoded 5' primer and a J-beta primer mix. In TCRdb, the public reads were trimmed at Q25 with fastp and aligned with MiXCR, with productive beta chains retained. Each entry is one CDR3 protein sequence, shown with its most common DNA and genes. This sample comprises about 970,000 distinct CDR3 sequences, just over 50% of them detected only once. The ten largest clones represent 20% to 25% of the sample. Sequencing was performed on blood. The receptors were gathered from a woman aged 60-75 years in good health.

This chain links TRBV4-3 with TRBJ2-7; maybe TRBD2 (6 bases). The CDR3 is made up of 15 amino acids. The germline CDR1 and CDR2 sequences are LGHNA and YSLEER. The V gene lost 4 bases and the J gene lost 2 bases, with 15 bases spanning the gap. Here the CDR3 DNA reads TGCGCCAGCAGCCCCGAGAGGCCTAGCGCCTACGAGCAGTACTTC. The encoded protein is CASSPERPSAYEQYF.

The rearrangement joins TRBV20-1 to TRBJ2-3; 7 bases are a match to TRBD2. Trimming cost V 3 bases and J 5 bases; bases outside gene matches: 8. The CDR3 has 14 residues. CDR1 is DFQATT, CDR2 SNEGSKA, per germline (reference sequence). In nucleotides, the CDR3 is TGCAGTGCTAGTATGGCGGGAGAGGTAGATACGCAGTATTTT. This translates into CSASMAGEVDTQYF.

CDR3: CASISSTSGRETSPQYF. The CDR3 nucleotides read TGTGCCAGCATTTCCTCGACTAGCGGGAGAGAGACGTCTCCGCAGTATTTT. J is TRBJ2-3 and V is TRBV12-3 or TRBV12-4; 12 bases agree with TRBD2. The CDR3 sequence is 17 residues long. With 7 bases clipped from V and 10 bases from J, the junction kept 18 bases outside the gene matches.

The V gene is TRBV20-1, the J gene TRBJ2-7; 15 nucleotides match TRBD2. The CDR3 is 15 amino acids. Unmatched junction bases numbered 2, after V lost 5 bases and J lost 0 bases. Germline V gene sequence: CDR1 DFQATT, CDR2 SNEGSKA (reference sequence). CDR3 protein: CSAGLAGGNSYEQYF. In DNA, the CDR3 is TGCAGTGCTGGACTAGCGGGAGGGAACTCCTACGAGCAGTACTTC.

This clonotype was seen more than once but under ten times. The chain employs TRBV7-9 and TRBJ2-5; D is unresolved. The V and J ends lost 2 bases and 2 bases respectively, with 12 bases between them. CDR1 SEHNR and CDR2 FQNEAQ come from the germline V gene (reference sequence). CDR3 size: 15 residues. The CDR3 region has the DNA TGTGCCAGCAGCTTAACGGCGTCTCCTCAAGAGACCCAGTACTTC. This encodes CASSLTASPQETQYF.

This clonotype has more than one count but fewer than ten. The chain couples TRBV7-9 to TRBJ2-7; 8 bases map to TRBD1. Germline-derived CDR1 and CDR2 are SEHNR and FQNEAQ (reference sequence). V lost 8 bases to trimming and J lost 1 base; unmatched junction nucleotides: 7. This CDR3 is built from 14 residues. The CDR3 coding sequence is TGTGCCAGCGGCTACAGGGGGGAATCCTACGAGCAGTACTTC. This sequence encodes CASGYRGESYEQYF.

This sequence joins TRBV20-1 and TRBJ2-5; tentative D call: TRBD2 (6 bases). CDR3 length equals 15 residues. The V end lost 6 bases, the J end lost 1 base, and 18 bases lay between the germline ends. Per the germline V gene, CDR1 is DFQATT and CDR2 is SNEGSKA (reference sequence). The CDR3 sequence: CSAGRGGGIQETQYF. The DNA of the CDR3 is TGCAGTGCCGGGCGGGGTGGGGGGATCCAAGAGACCCAGTACTTC.

The rearrangement uses TRBV5-1 and TRBJ2-7, with 9 bases fitting TRBD1. This CDR3 has 14 amino acids. V gave up 4 bases and J gave up 2 bases; unmatched junction bases: 4. Germline lookup yields CDR1 SGHRS and CDR2 YFSETQ. CDR3 residues: CASSRDRVTYEQYF. CDR3 in DNA: TGCGCCAGCAGCCGGGACAGGGTGACCTACGAGCAGTACTTC. Together with reference TRBV5-1 and TRBJ2-7, the CDR3 gives the full variable domain: KAGVTQTPRYLIKTRGQQVTLSCSPISGHRSVSWYQQTPGQGLQFLFEYFSETQRNKGNFPGRFSGRQFSNSRSEMNVSTLELGDSALYLCASSRDRVTYEQYFGPGTRLTVT.

The chain recombines TRBV10-2 with TRBJ2-7; 9 positions agree with TRBD1. Per germline, CDR1 WSHSY and CDR2 SAAADI. V dropped 0 bases and J dropped 4; count of bases not matched to a gene: 4. This CDR3 has 15 residues. The CDR3 is CASSESGQGAYEQYF. The CDR3, as DNA: TGCGCCAGCAGTGAGTCGGGACAGGGAGCTTACGAGCAGTACTTC.

This sequence joins TRBV4-2 and TRBJ2-1; D may be TRBD2 (5 bases). The closer fit of TRBJ2-7 to the DNA end suggests the J call may be wrong. The germline CDR1 and CDR2 sequences are LGHNA and YNFKEQ. CDR3 length: 17 amino acids. The CDR3 DNA is TGTGCCAGCAGCCAAGAGCCTCAGCGGAGCTCCTACAATGAGCAGTACTTC. Protein: CASSQEPQRSSYNEQYF.

For this clonotype: Likely a read error: the CDR3 ends without its conserved phenylalanine or tryptophan. The V and J genes are TRBV5-1 and TRBJ2-7, with 13 bases aligning to TRBD2. J was trimmed by 0 bases and V by 4 bases; bases with no gene match: 7. Germline loops: CDR1 SGHRS, CDR2 YFSETQ. The CDR3 length is 17 residues. This chain's CDR3 is CASSRTSGGPNSYEQYY. As DNA, the CDR3 is TGCGCCAGCAGCCGGACTAGCGGGGGACCGAACTCCTACGAGCAGTACTAC.

The rearrangement links TRBV12-3 or TRBV12-4 to TRBJ2-6; maybe TRBD2 (6 bases). Trimming pared 0 bases from V and 2 bases from J, leaving 11 bases between. This CDR3 is 17 amino acids long. In nucleotides, the CDR3 is TGTGCCAGCAGTTTAGCGCACGGGGAGGCTGGGGCCAACGTCCTGACTTTC. Protein sequence: CASSLAHGEAGANVLTF.

The chain joins TRBV6-2 or TRBV6-3 to TRBJ2-6, with no clear D. The CDR3 is made up of 15 amino acids. Germline CDR1 and CDR2: MNHEY and SVGEGT. V lost 2 bases and J 0 bases, leaving 5 bases between the germline ends. This chain's CDR3 is CASSYAYSGANVLTF. The CDR3 bases are TGTGCCAGCAGTTACGCTTACTCTGGGGCCAACGTCCTGACTTTC.

The CDR3 DNA follows: TGTGCCAGCAGCTTAGTTGGGACGTACTACGAGCAGTACTTC. This codes for CASSLVGTYYEQYF. The V call is TRBV11-2, the J call TRBJ2-7; either TRBD1 or TRBD2 may supply D (5 bases each). Germline CDR1 reads SGHAT; CDR2 reads FQNNGV. The CDR3 length is 14 residues. The germline V and J ends were trimmed by 1 base and 3 bases, with 10 bases remaining between them.

This clonotype was seen once. The chain couples TRBV7-8 to TRBJ1-2, with TRBD1 as a possible D gene (5 bases). V lost 5 bases, J lost 0 bases, and 10 bases lay in between. The germline gives CDR1 SGHVS, CDR2 FQNEAQ. This CDR3 contains 14 residues. CDR3 loop: CASSQRGPNYGYTF. DNA of the CDR3: TGTGCCAGCAGCCAGAGGGGCCCTAACTATGGCTACACCTTC.

V is TRBV29-1 and J is TRBJ2-5, with D uncertain. The CDR3 runs 11 residues. The V end lost 5 bases, the J end lost 0 bases, and 4 bases lay between the germline ends. The germline gives CDR1 SQVTM, CDR2 ANQGSEA. In nucleotides, the CDR3 is TGCAGCGTTCGAGACCAAGAGACCCAGTACTTC. Protein sequence: CSVRDQETQYF.

The V and J genes are TRBV2 and TRBJ2-3; TRBD2 matches 7 bases. CDR1 and CDR2 from the germline V gene are SNHLY and FYNNEI. This CDR3 has 13 residues. The trim removed 8 bases at V and 4 bases at J, leaving 6 bases unmatched. CDR3 protein: CASERDSADTQYF. The CDR3 DNA is TGTGCCAGCGAGCGGGATTCTGCAGATACGCAGTATTTT.